These 13 T cell receptor beta chains were all obtained from the same sample, sequenced in a study of spatial heterogeneity in lung cancer. From the 5' RACE reads, TCRdb called clonotypes with MiXCR, one entry per CDR3 protein. In the table there are approximately 110,000 distinct CDR3 sequences, 10% to 13% of which are singletons. Time point reported: blood at routine non-recurrence follow-up after resection. Sequenced material: PBMCs, taken at follow-up. Every receptor here comes from a female donor with early-stage non-small cell lung cancer.

This clonotype was seen a few times. The chain couples TRBV28 to TRBJ2-7; D is possibly TRBD2 (6 bases). CDR1 and CDR2 (germline): MDHEN, SYDVKM. The germline V and J ends were trimmed by 7 bases and 2 bases, with 15 bases remaining between them. The CDR3 has 14 amino acids. The CDR3 spells CASTAGTEAYEQYF. CDR3 in DNA: TGTGCCAGCACCGCCGGGACTGAGGCCTACGAGCAGTACTTC. Based on the CDR3 plus reference TRBV28 and TRBJ2-7, the full variable domain is DVKVTQSSRYLVKRTGEKVFLECVQDMDHENMFWYRQDPGLGLRLIYFSYDVKMKEKGDIPEGYSVSREKKERFSLILESASTNQTSMYLCASTAGTEAYEQYFGPGTRLTVT.

The rearrangement joins TRBV5-1 to TRBJ1-1, with 8 bases identical to TRBD1. V was clipped by 1 base and J by 0 bases; unmatched bases: 5. CDR1 SGHRS and CDR2 YFSETQ come from the germline V gene. This CDR3 comprises 16 residues. The CDR3 spells CASSLQAGGVNTEAFF. DNA of the CDR3: TGCGCCAGCAGCTTGCAAGCAGGGGGCGTGAACACTGAAGCTTTCTTT.

This clonotype was detected ten times or more. J is TRBJ1-1 and V is TRBV24-1, with D perhaps TRBD1 (5 bases). Trimming removed 5 bases from V and 1 base from J, with 10 bases in between. The germline V gene encodes CDR1 KGHDR and CDR2 SFDVKD. There are 14 residues in the CDR3. The CDR3 region has the DNA TGTGCCACCAGTGGGCCAGGGCGGAACACTGAAGCTTTCTTT. This translates into CATSGPGRNTEAFF.

This chain links TRBV13 with TRBJ2-3; 8 bases map to TRBD1. V was clipped by 4 bases and J by 2 bases; unmatched bases: 5. CDR1 is PRHDT and CDR2 is FYEKMQ in the germline V gene (reference sequence). The CDR3 length is 15 residues. CDR3 in amino acids: CASSSLDRDTDTQYF. The CDR3 DNA is TGTGCCAGCAGCTCCCTGGACAGGGACACAGATACGCAGTATTTT.

This clonotype has a count of ten or more. V usage is TRBV7-2 and J usage is TRBJ1-5; TRBD1 matches at 7 bases. CDR1 and CDR2 from the germline V gene are SGHTA and FQGNSA. The V segment lost 4 bases and the J segment 1 base; nucleotides outside the gene matches: 7. This CDR3 has 16 amino acids. The CDR3 sequence is CASSSTGTQSNQPQHF. The CDR3 nucleotides read TGTGCCAGCAGCTCGACAGGGACTCAAAGCAATCAGCCCCAGCATTTT.

This chain connects TRBV21-1 to TRBJ2-3. TRBV21-1 is noted as a pseudogene. The CDR3 runs to 15 residues. For the CDR3, the DNA is TGTGCCAGCAGCAAATCTCGAGCGAACACAGATACGCAGTATTTT. Translating gives CASSKSRANTDTQYF.

The chain has TRBV15 and TRBJ2-5, with TRBD2 identical over 8 bases. The CDR3 loop spans 16 amino acids. CDR1 LNHNV and CDR2 YYDKDF come from the germline V gene (reference sequence). V shed 10 bases, J shed 2 bases, and the junction held 15 bases outside the gene matches. The CDR3 nucleotides read TGTGCCAGCGCCCCGGGAGGGGAAGGGGTACAAGAGACCCAGTACTTC. Translating it yields CASAPGGEGVQETQYF.

This clonotype was seen only a few times. The V and J genes are TRBV7-2 and TRBJ2-3, with 8 bases lining up with TRBD2. Germline-derived CDR1 and CDR2 are SGHTA and FQGNSA. The CDR3 runs to 16 residues. V lost 2 bases and J lost 6; bases outside the gene matches: 10. For the CDR3, the DNA is TGTGCCAGCAGCTTAAACGTAGCGGGATTGACGGATACGCAGTATTTT. Amino acid sequence: CASSLNVAGLTDTQYF.

The chain uses TRBV7-2 and TRBJ2-1; no firm D call. The CDR3 spans 14 residues. The germline V gene encodes CDR1 SGHTA and CDR2 FQGNSA. V dropped 5 bases and J dropped 5 bases, with 13 bases sitting between them. The CDR3 here is CASSPFAVDNEQFF. The CDR3 DNA reads TGTGCCAGCAGCCCCTTCGCGGTAGACAATGAGCAGTTCTTC.

The rearrangement links TRBV4-2 to TRBJ2-2, with 7 nucleotides matching TRBD2. The CDR3 length is 16 residues. The V and J ends lost 5 bases and 0 bases, in that order; junction bases with no gene match: 6. In germline, CDR1 is LGHNA, CDR2 YNFKEQ. The CDR3 region has the DNA TGTGCCAGCAGCATAACTGGGACTACGAACACCGGGGAGCTGTTTTTT. Translating gives CASSITGTTNTGELFF.

The chain employs TRBV5-1 and TRBJ1-1; 7 bases align to TRBD1. The germline gives CDR1 SGHRS, CDR2 YFSETQ. J was trimmed by 6 bases and V by 4 bases; bases with no gene match: 9. The CDR3 totals 14 residues. CDR3 coding DNA: TGCGCCAGCAGCCAAAGACAGGGTATCTCTGAAGCTTTCTTT. This gives the protein CASSQRQGISEAFF.

The rearrangement links TRBV5-4 to TRBJ2-3; 8 bases are shared with TRBD2. The CDR3 is 15 residues long. Germline V lookup: CDR1 SGHNT, CDR2 YYREEE (reference sequence). The V gene end was trimmed by 0 bases and the J gene end by 6 bases; junction bases not matched to a gene: 6. The CDR3, as DNA: TGTGCCAGCAGCTTGGGGAATAGCGGGACGGATACGCAGTATTTT. Its protein is CASSLGNSGTDTQYF.

The genes are TRBV10-3 and TRBJ1-2; 7 bases agree with TRBD1. V shed 6 bases, J shed 5 bases, and the junction held 12 bases outside the gene matches. The germline V gene encodes CDR1 ENHRY and CDR2 SYGVKD. The CDR3 has 15 residues. Written as DNA, the CDR3 is TGTGCCATCAGGAGATTTAACAGGGGTTCTTATGGCTACACCTTC. This gives the protein CAIRRFNRGSYGYTF.